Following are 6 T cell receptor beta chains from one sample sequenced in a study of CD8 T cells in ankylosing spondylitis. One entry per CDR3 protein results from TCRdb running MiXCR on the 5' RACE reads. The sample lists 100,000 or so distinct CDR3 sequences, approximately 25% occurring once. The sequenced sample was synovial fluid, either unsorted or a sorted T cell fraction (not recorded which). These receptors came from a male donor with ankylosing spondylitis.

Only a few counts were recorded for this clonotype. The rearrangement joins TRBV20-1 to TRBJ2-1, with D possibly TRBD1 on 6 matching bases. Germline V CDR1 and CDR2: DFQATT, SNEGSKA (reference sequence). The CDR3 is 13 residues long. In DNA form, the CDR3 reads TGCAGCCCGCAGGGGCATGCCTACAATGAGCAGTTCTTC. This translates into CSPQGHAYNEQFF.

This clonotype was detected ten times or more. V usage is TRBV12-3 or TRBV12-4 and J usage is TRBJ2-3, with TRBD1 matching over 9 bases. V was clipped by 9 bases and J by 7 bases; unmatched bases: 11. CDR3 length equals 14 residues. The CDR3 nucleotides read TGTGCCAGTGATGGACAGGGGAATTATAATACGCAGTATTTT. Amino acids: CASDGQGNYNTQYF.

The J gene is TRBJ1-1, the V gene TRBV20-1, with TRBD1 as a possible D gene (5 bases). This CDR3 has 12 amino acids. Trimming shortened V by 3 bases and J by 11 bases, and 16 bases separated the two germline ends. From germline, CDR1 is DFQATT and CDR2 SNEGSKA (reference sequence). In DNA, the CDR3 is TGCAGTGCTAGGCTGACAGACCTATGGGCTTTCTTT. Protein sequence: CSARLTDLWAFF.

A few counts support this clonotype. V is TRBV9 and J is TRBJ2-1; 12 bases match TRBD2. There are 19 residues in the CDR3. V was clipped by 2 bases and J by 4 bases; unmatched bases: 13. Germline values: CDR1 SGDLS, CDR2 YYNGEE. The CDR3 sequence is CASSVRTGRTSGTYNEQFF. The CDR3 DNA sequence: TGTGCCAGCAGCGTTAGGACTGGGCGGACTAGCGGGACGTACAATGAGCAGTTCTTC.

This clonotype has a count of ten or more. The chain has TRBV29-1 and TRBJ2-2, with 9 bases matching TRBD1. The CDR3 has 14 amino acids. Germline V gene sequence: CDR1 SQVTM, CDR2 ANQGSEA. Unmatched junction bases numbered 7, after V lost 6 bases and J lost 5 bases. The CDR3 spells CSVSRTGETGELFF. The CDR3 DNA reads TGCAGCGTGTCGAGGACAGGGGAGACCGGGGAGCTGTTTTTT.

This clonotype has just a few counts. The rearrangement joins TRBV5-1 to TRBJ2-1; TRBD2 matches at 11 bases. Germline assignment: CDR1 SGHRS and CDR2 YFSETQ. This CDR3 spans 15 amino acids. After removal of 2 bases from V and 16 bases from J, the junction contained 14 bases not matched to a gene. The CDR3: CASSLTLAGGAERFF. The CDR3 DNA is TGCGCCAGCAGCTTAACGCTAGCGGGAGGCGCCGAGCGTTTCTTC.